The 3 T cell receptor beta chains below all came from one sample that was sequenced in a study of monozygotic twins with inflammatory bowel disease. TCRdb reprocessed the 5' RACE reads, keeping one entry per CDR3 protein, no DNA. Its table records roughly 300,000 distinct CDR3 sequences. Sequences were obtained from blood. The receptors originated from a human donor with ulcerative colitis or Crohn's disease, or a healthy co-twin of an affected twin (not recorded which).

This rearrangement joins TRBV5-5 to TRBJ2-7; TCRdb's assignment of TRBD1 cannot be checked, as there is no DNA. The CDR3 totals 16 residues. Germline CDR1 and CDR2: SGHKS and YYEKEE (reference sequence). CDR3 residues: CASSLRGQGFSYEQYF.

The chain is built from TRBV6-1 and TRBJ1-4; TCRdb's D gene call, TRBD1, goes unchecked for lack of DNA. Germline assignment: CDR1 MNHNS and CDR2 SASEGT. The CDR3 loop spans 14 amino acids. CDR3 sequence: CASMTGGSNEKLFF.

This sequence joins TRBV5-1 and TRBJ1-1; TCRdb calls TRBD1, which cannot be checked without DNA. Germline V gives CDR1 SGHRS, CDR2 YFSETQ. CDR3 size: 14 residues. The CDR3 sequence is CASSLVERRGTAFF.